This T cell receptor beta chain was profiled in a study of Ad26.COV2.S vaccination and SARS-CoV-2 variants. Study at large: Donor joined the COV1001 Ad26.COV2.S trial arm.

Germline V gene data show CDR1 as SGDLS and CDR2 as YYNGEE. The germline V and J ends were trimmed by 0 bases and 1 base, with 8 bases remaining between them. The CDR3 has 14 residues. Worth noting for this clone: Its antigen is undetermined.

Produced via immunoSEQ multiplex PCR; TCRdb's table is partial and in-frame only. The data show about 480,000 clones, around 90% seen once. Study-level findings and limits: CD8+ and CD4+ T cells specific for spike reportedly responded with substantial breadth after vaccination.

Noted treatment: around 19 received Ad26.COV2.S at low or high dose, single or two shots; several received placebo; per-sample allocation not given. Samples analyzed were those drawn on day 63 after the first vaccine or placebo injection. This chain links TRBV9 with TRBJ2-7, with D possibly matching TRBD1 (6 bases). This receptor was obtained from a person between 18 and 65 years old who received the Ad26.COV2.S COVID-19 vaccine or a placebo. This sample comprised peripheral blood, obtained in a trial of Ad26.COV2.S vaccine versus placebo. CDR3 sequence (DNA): TGTGCCAGCAGCGTAGATCAGGGGTCCTACGAGCAGTACTTC. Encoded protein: CASSVDQGSYEQYF.